The 26 T cell receptor beta chains below were found in one sample sequenced in a study of glioma-infiltrating T cells (dated by TCRdb to the mid-2010s). TCRdb shows the sequencer as Illumina MiSeq. TCR alpha and beta CDR3 regions were amplified with the iRepertoire nested amplicon-rescue multiplex PCR (arm-PCR) platform from RNA. TCRdb reprocessing: public reads trimmed at Q25 with fastp, clones called with MiXCR, in-frame beta chains kept. Rows matching on CDR3 protein sequence are summarized as one entry with the most common DNA and genes. Present in this sample are about 180,000 distinct CDR3 sequences, 43% of which were seen just once. The top ten clones comprise roughly 5.2% of the sample. The specimen was glioma tissue, nonneoplastic brain tissue, or PBMCs (not recorded which). These receptors were collected from a human donor with low-grade glioma or glioblastoma, undergoing nonglioma brain surgery, or in good health (not recorded which).

The chain recombines TRBV16 with TRBJ1-4; D ambiguous. In germline, CDR1 is KGHSY, CDR2 FQNENV. Trimming cost V 1 base and J 7 bases, with 7 bases left between them. The CDR3 runs to 13 residues. The CDR3 spells CASSQLSVEKLFF. In DNA form, the CDR3 reads TGTGCCAGCAGCCAATTAAGTGTTGAAAAACTGTTTTTT.

In regard to this clonotype: At one of its ends the junction is not consistent with the germline gene, which may arise from a read error. This chain joins TRBV20-1 and TRBJ2-1; TRBD2 might be the D (6 bases). The CDR3 covers 14 residues. CDR1 and CDR2 (germline): DFQATT, SNEGSKA (reference sequence). The CDR3 DNA follows: TGCAGTGCTCGGAGTCGACTAGTTGGCGATGAGCAGTTTTTC. This translates into CSARSRLVGDEQFF.

This clonotype was found a few times. The J gene is TRBJ2-7, the V gene TRBV7-2; maybe TRBD2 (6 bases). This CDR3 has 15 amino acids. V lost 5 bases and J lost 0, with 14 bases in between. Germline V CDR1 and CDR2: SGHTA, FQGNSA. CDR3 sequence: CASSQVGGVSYEQYF. The CDR3 nucleotides read TGTGCCAGCAGCCAGGTCGGGGGTGTCTCCTACGAGCAGTACTTC.

In the case of this clonotype: A much larger clone differs by one base, so this may be a read error. The chain has TRBV7-2 and TRBJ2-3; 10 bases agree with TRBD2. CDR3 length equals 15 residues. The trim removed 3 bases at V and 5 bases at J, leaving 5 bases unmatched. The germline gives CDR1 SGHTA, CDR2 FQGNSA. In nucleotides, the CDR3 is TGTGCCAGCAGCTTGGGACTAGCGATCAGAGATACGCAGTATTTT. Its protein is CASSLGLAIRDTQYF.

This clonotype has only one observation. This may arise from a read error, as a much more abundant clone is one base away. The rearrangement joins TRBV20-1 to TRBJ2-7, with D maybe TRBD2 (5 bases). CDR1 and CDR2 (germline): DFQATT, SNEGSKA (reference sequence). The CDR3 extends over 15 amino acids. CDR3 DNA sequence: TGCAGTGCTAGGCCCTTGACGGGAACTTCCTACCAGCAGTACTTC. It yields the protein CSARPLTGTSYQQYF.

This clonotype was counted ten times or more. The chain combines TRBV6-1 with TRBJ2-2; D may correspond to TRBD1 or TRBD2 (6 bases each). V gave up 1 base and J gave up 6 bases, with 9 bases separating them. The CDR3 covers 14 residues. Germline CDR1 reads MNHNS; CDR2 reads SASEGT. As DNA, the CDR3 is TGTGCCAGCAGTGAAGTTAGGGGGGCCGGGGAGCTGTTTTTT. It encodes CASSEVRGAGELFF.

Notes on this clonotype: This may be a read error, as it is one base from a much larger clone. J is TRBJ2-1 and V is TRBV2; 10 bases line up with TRBD2. V gave up 10 bases and J gave up 4 bases; unmatched junction bases: 10. The germline V gene encodes CDR1 SNHLY and CDR2 FYNNEI. The CDR3 extends over 15 amino acids. CDR3 in amino acids: CATSPGTSEYNEQFF. CDR3 DNA sequence: TGTGCCACCTCTCCCGGGACTAGCGAATACAATGAGCAGTTCTTC.

This clonotype was recorded at least ten times. This chain connects TRBV7-3 to TRBJ2-5; 9 nucleotides agree with TRBD1. V was pared by 2 bases and J by 5 bases, with 6 bases of the junction left unmatched. Germline CDR1 SGHTA, CDR2 FQGTGA. The CDR3 length is 15 residues. The CDR3 DNA is TGTGCCAGCAGCTTAGGGGACAGGGATGAGGAGACCCAGTACTTC. Protein product: CASSLGDRDEETQYF.

V is TRBV5-1 and J is TRBJ2-2; D is unclear. Germline CDR1 reads SGHRS; CDR2 reads YFSETQ. V lost 7 bases and J 6 bases, leaving 13 bases between the germline ends. The CDR3 covers 13 residues. CDR3 sequence (DNA): TGCGCCAGCTACACAATCCAGTCCGGGGAGCTGTTTTTT. It is translated as CASYTIQSGELFF.

The V call is TRBV18, the J call TRBJ2-7, with D hard to call. Trimming pared 8 bases from V and 2 bases from J, leaving 16 bases between. Germline V CDR1 and CDR2: KGHSH, LQKENI. This CDR3 region has 14 residues. The CDR3 reads CASQQRAATYEQYF. The CDR3 DNA follows: TGTGCCAGCCAGCAAAGGGCGGCGACCTACGAGCAGTACTTC.

V gene TRBV7-8 combines with J gene TRBJ2-3, with a weak D call TRBD2 (6 bases). The germline gives CDR1 SGHVS, CDR2 FQNEAQ. The V end lost 1 base, the J end lost 0 bases, and 20 bases lay between the germline ends. The CDR3 is made up of 19 amino acids. The CDR3 bases are TGTGCCAGCAGCTTAGTATGCGGGACGAAGGCGGAAAGCACAGATACGCAGTATTTT. It specifies CASSLVCGTKAESTDTQYF.

Regarding this clonotype: The CDR3 ends on some other residue instead of the conserved phenylalanine or tryptophan, so this is likely a read error. The CDR3 sequence is CASSVGGLNTEAFS. The CDR3, as DNA: TGTGCCAGCAGTGTAGGGGGCCTAAACACTGAAGCTTTCTCT. The chain employs TRBV12-3 or TRBV12-4 and TRBJ1-1; 7 positions match TRBD1. This CDR3 spans 14 amino acids. V dropped 5 bases and J dropped 2; count of bases not matched to a gene: 5.

This clonotype qualifies as medium-sized. The CDR3 protein is CASSLSSINQPQHF. CDR3 bases: TGTGCCAGCAGTTTATCTTCCATCAATCAGCCCCAGCATTTT. The chain employs TRBV28 and TRBJ1-5, with no clear D. The germline gives CDR1 MDHEN, CDR2 SYDVKM. Between the trimmed V and J ends, which lost 1 base and 3 bases, there was a span of 7 bases. There are 14 residues in the CDR3.

The rearrangement uses TRBV18 and TRBJ2-7, with TRBD1 matching over 9 bases. Germline CDR1 and CDR2: KGHSH and LQKENI. CDR3 length: 17 amino acids. V lost 2 bases to trimming and J lost 0 bases; unmatched junction nucleotides: 8. The CDR3 region has the DNA TGTGCCAGCTCACCAGATCACTGGACAGGGGACTCCTACGAGCAGTACTTC. Translation gives CASSPDHWTGDSYEQYF.

Concerning this clonotype: Since a much larger clone is just one base distant, this may be a read error. The chain couples TRBV20-1 to TRBJ2-7, with 9 positions matching TRBD1. This CDR3 contains 14 residues. Germline assignment: CDR1 DFQATT and CDR2 SNEGSKA (reference sequence). The trim removed 5 bases at V and 5 bases at J, leaving 10 bases unmatched. The CDR3 DNA reads TGCAGTGCTCACCAGGGGACAGGGAGCGACGAGCAGTACTTC. It encodes CSAHQGTGSDEQYF.

The sample holds a few counts of this clonotype. The CDR3 spells CSVEDLSNEQYF. The CDR3 region has the DNA TGCAGCGTTGAAGATCTGAGTAACGAGCAGTACTTC. The chain joins TRBV29-1 to TRBJ2-7, with D unresolved. Germline V gene sequence: CDR1 SQVTM, CDR2 ANQGSEA. The V and J ends lost 0 bases and 5 bases respectively, with 8 bases between them. The CDR3 is 12 residues long.

As regards this clonotype: Germline is not matched at one junction end, which may reflect a read error. The chain has TRBV18 and TRBJ1-2; D remains unclear. The CDR3 totals 12 residues. CDR1 and CDR2 from the germline V gene are KGHSH and LQKENI. The CDR3 reads CASSPDNYRYTF. The CDR3 DNA follows: TGTGCCAGCTCACCCGATAACTATCGCTACACCTTC.

This clonotype was found many times. CDR3 coding DNA: TGTGCCAGCCGGGGGGGGGCGCTTAACAATGAGCAGTTCTTC. This codes for CASRGGALNNEQFF. The V and J genes are TRBV28 and TRBJ2-1; 8 positions match TRBD2. Losses at the gene ends were 8 bases for V and 5 bases for J; bases not matched to a gene: 8. The germline V gene encodes CDR1 MDHEN and CDR2 SYDVKM. This CDR3 region has 14 residues.

The chain is built from TRBV11-2 and TRBJ2-7; D gene unclear. The germline V gene encodes CDR1 SGHAT and CDR2 FQNNGV. This CDR3 is 13 amino acids long. Trimming shortened V by 5 bases and J by 7 bases, and 15 bases separated the two germline ends. CDR3 loop: CASSESSNREQYF. The CDR3 nucleotides are TGTGCCAGCAGCGAAAGTAGCAATCGGGAGCAGTACTTC.

With respect to this clonotype: A read error may be the cause here, since a much bigger clone is one base away. J is TRBJ2-5 and V is TRBV20-1; 7 nucleotides match TRBD2. The germline V gene encodes CDR1 DFQATT and CDR2 SNEGSKA (reference sequence). This CDR3 has 15 amino acids. DNA of the CDR3: TGCAGTGCTAGAGTTGGGGCTAGCGGACAAGAGACCAAGTACTTC. Encoded protein: CSARVGASGQETKYF.

The chain combines TRBV14 with TRBJ2-2; D gene ambiguous. Germline V gives CDR1 SGHDN, CDR2 FVKESK. The CDR3 is 16 amino acids. V lost 1 base and J 0 bases, leaving 9 bases between the germline ends. The CDR3 loop is CASSQVRGANTGELFF. The DNA for the CDR3 is TGTGCCAGCAGCCAAGTCCGTGGCGCGAACACCGGGGAGCTGTTTTTT.

V is TRBV6-5 and J is TRBJ2-7, with 9 bases fitting TRBD2. This CDR3 is built from 17 residues. V shed 4 bases, J shed 7 bases, and the junction held 17 bases outside the gene matches. Germline-derived CDR1 and CDR2 are MNHEY and SVGAGI. CDR3 nucleotides: TGTGCCAGCAGTTTCGCTAGCGGGAAGTCTACTTCGGGTGAGCAGTACTTC. Translated: CASSFASGKSTSGEQYF.

In regard to this clonotype: A much larger clone differs from this one at a single base, so this may be a read error. The J gene is TRBJ2-7, the V gene TRBV6-9, with 7 bases that match TRBD2. The CDR3 is 14 amino acids. Germline V CDR1 and CDR2: MNHGY, SVAAGI. The CDR3 reads CASSLEGLTYKQYF. In DNA, the CDR3 is TGTGCCAGCAGTTTGGAGGGACTAACCTACAAGCAGTACTTC.

This clonotype was detected many times. V usage is TRBV28 and J usage is TRBJ1-3; D gene ambiguous. V lost 6 bases and J 0 bases, leaving 9 bases between the germline ends. Germline V gene data show CDR1 as MDHEN and CDR2 as SYDVKM. This CDR3 region has 14 residues. CDR3 in DNA: TGTGCCAGCAGCCCACTACACTCTGGAAACACCATATATTTT. This encodes CASSPLHSGNTIYF. Full variable domain (remainder filled in from reference TRBV28 and TRBJ1-3): DVKVTQSSRYLVKRTGEKVFLECVQDMDHENMFWYRQDPGLGLRLIYFSYDVKMKEKGDIPEGYSVSREKKERFSLILESASTNQTSMYLCASSPLHSGNTIYFGEGSWLTVV.

A remark on this clonotype: This sequence may be a read error, since a much larger clone differs from it by one base. This chain joins TRBV7-9 and TRBJ2-3; the D gene is possibly TRBD1 (5 bases). This CDR3 contains 11 residues. Germline CDR1 and CDR2: SEHNR and FQNEAQ (reference sequence). The CDR3 reads CASSFGKGDTF. The CDR3 DNA follows: TGTGCCAGCAGCTTTGGGAAAGGGGATACCTTT.

About this clonotype itself: An end of the junction does not agree with germline; a read error may underlie this. The chain has TRBV18 and TRBJ2-1; 8 positions match TRBD2. Germline values: CDR1 KGHSH, CDR2 LQKENI. The CDR3 extends over 15 amino acids. The CDR3 sequence is CASSPPGLDTNEKFF. The CDR3 region has the DNA TGTGCCAGCTCACCACCGGGACTAGATACCAATGAGAAGTTCTTC.